Presented here are 10 T cell receptor beta chains from one specimen sequenced in a study of blood T cell repertoires in COVID-19. Repertoires were generated with immunoSEQ multiplex PCR, while TCRdb's copy carries only in-frame clones and drops some. The sample consists of tens of thousands of clones, over 75% of them appearing once. Sequenced sample: peripheral blood. The receptors stem from a human donor in a cohort sampled during active COVID-19.

This chain uses TRBV7-9 with TRBJ2-7, with 8 bases matching TRBD1. Trimming took 5 bases from V and 3 from J; bases not matched to a gene: 9. This CDR3 contains 15 residues. From germline, CDR1 is SEHNR and CDR2 FQNEAQ (reference sequence). CDR3 DNA: TGTGCCAGCAGCCACCGGACAGGGCCAAGCTACGAGCAGTACTTC. This sequence encodes CASSHRTGPSYEQYF.

This chain connects TRBV20-1 to TRBJ2-5; 9 nucleotides align to TRBD1. Germline lookup yields CDR1 DFQATT and CDR2 SNEGSKA (reference sequence). The CDR3 is 14 residues long. Germline trimming cut 3 bases from V and 3 bases from J; bases unmatched to any gene: 5. The CDR3 protein is CSASKGQGEETQYF. DNA of the CDR3: TGCAGTGCTAGTAAGGGACAGGGAGAAGAGACCCAGTACTTC.

A remark on this clone: Within the sample, other DNA sequences also encode this same CDR3. The V and J genes are TRBV6-5 and TRBJ2-3; the D gene is possibly TRBD2 (5 bases). The CDR3 is made up of 14 amino acids. Trimming cost V 0 bases and J 1 base, with 5 bases left between them. The germline gives CDR1 MNHEY, CDR2 SVGAGI. CDR3 DNA sequence: TGTGCCAGCAGTTACTCGGGAGGCACAGATACGCAGTATTTT. Translated, it gives CASSYSGGTDTQYF.

The J gene is TRBJ1-4, the V gene TRBV10-3, with 10 bases matching TRBD1. CDR3 length: 15 amino acids. The V segment lost 3 bases and the J segment 5 bases; nucleotides outside the gene matches: 3. Germline values: CDR1 ENHRY, CDR2 SYGVKD. The CDR3 nucleotides read TGTGCCATCAGTGACCCGGGACAGGGGAATGAAAAACTGTTTTTT. Its translation: CAISDPGQGNEKLFF.

This clone was observed once. The CDR3 sequence is CASSTQIYNEQFF. CDR3 bases: TGTGCCAGCTCGACACAGATCTACAATGAGCAGTTCTTC. The gene calls are TRBV14 and TRBJ2-1, with D hard to call. V was clipped by 8 bases and J by 3 bases, with 11 bases between them. Germline V lookup: CDR1 SGHDN, CDR2 FVKESK. The CDR3 is made up of 13 amino acids.

The V gene is TRBV7-2, the J gene TRBJ2-3, with D tentatively TRBD1 (5 bases). The V gene lost 6 bases and the J gene lost 4 bases, with 8 bases spanning the gap. Germline V CDR1 and CDR2: SGHTA, FQGNSA. The CDR3 has 12 amino acids. DNA of the CDR3: TGTGCCAGCAGAGCAGGGCCAGATACGCAGTATTTT. Translated: CASRAGPDTQYF.

DNA for the CDR3: TGTGCCAGCAGCCTCCGGGACTACCACAATGAGCAGTTCTTC. This translates into CASSLRDYHNEQFF. The V gene is TRBV7-9, the J gene TRBJ2-1; TRBD2 agrees at 7 bases. The germline V gene encodes CDR1 SEHNR and CDR2 FQNEAQ (reference sequence). The CDR3 is made up of 14 amino acids. V trimming: 5 bases; J trimming: 5 bases; junction bases outside the gene matches: 6.

A few counts support this clone. The J gene is TRBJ1-2, the V gene TRBV4-2, with no clear D. Germline V gene lookup returns CDR1 LGHNA and CDR2 YNFKEQ. V was shortened by 0 bases and J by 3 bases, with 14 bases between the two germline ends. The CDR3 is 16 residues long. Written as DNA, the CDR3 is TGTGCCAGCAGCCAAGATCGGTCGGCTAGTGACTATGGCTACACCTTC. Translation gives CASSQDRSASDYGYTF.

The CDR3 sequence: CASSATGGAEQFF. The CDR3 DNA sequence: TGTGCCAGCTCAGCAACAGGGGGCGCTGAGCAGTTCTTC. This rearrangement joins TRBV18 to TRBJ2-1; 9 nucleotides agree with TRBD1. The germline CDR1 and CDR2 sequences are KGHSH and LQKENI. The length of the CDR3 is 13 residues. The V gene end was trimmed by 5 bases and the J gene end by 9 bases; junction bases not matched to a gene: 5. The full variable domain, rest sourced from reference TRBV18 and TRBJ2-1, is NAGVMQNPRHLVRRRGQEARLRCSPMKGHSHVYWYRQLPEEGLKFMVYLQKENIIDESGMPKERFSAEFPKEGPSILRIQQVVRGDSAAYFCASSATGGAEQFFGPGTRLTVL.

The chain combines TRBV10-3 with TRBJ1-1; a weak D match, TRBD1 (6 bases). Between the trimmed V and J ends, which lost 7 bases and 0 bases, there was a span of 12 bases. The CDR3 runs to 14 residues. Germline V gives CDR1 ENHRY, CDR2 SYGVKD. For the CDR3, the DNA is TGTGCCATCAACCGGCAGGGGATGAACACTGAAGCTTTCTTT. Protein: CAINRQGMNTEAFF.